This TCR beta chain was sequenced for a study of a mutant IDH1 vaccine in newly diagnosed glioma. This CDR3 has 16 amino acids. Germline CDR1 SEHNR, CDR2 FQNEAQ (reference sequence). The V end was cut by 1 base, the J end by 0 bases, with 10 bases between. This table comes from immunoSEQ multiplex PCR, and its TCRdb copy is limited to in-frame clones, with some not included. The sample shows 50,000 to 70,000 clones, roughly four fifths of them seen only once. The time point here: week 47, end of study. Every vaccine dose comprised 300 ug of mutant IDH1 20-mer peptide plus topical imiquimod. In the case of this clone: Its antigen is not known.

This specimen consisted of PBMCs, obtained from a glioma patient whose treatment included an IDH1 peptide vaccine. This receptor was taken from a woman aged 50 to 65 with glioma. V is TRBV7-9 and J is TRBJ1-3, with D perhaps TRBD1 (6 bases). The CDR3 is CASSLGGAYSGNTIYF. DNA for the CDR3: TGTGCCAGCAGCTTAGGGGGGGCTTACTCTGGAAACACCATATATTTT. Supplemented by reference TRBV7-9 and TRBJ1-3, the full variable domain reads DTGVSQNPRHKITKRGQNVTFRCDPISEHNRLYWYRQTLGQGPEFLTYFQNEAQLEKSRLLSDRFSAERPKGSFSTLEIQRTEQGDSAMYLCASSLGGAYSGNTIYFGEGSWLTVV.